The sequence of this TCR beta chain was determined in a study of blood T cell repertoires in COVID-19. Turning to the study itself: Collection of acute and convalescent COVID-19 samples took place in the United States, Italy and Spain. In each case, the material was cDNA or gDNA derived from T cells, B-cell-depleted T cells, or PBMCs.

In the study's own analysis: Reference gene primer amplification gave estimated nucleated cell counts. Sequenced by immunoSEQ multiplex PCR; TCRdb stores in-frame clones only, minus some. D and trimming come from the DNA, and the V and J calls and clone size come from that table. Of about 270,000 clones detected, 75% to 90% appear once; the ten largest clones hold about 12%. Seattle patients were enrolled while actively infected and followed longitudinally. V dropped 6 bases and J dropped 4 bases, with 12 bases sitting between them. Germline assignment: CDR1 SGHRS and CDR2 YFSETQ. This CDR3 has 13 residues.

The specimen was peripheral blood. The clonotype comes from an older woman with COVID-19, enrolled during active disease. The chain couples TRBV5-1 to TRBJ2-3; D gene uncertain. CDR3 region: CASTLEGADTQYF. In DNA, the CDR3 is TGCGCCAGCACGTTGGAAGGAGCAGATACGCAGTATTTT.